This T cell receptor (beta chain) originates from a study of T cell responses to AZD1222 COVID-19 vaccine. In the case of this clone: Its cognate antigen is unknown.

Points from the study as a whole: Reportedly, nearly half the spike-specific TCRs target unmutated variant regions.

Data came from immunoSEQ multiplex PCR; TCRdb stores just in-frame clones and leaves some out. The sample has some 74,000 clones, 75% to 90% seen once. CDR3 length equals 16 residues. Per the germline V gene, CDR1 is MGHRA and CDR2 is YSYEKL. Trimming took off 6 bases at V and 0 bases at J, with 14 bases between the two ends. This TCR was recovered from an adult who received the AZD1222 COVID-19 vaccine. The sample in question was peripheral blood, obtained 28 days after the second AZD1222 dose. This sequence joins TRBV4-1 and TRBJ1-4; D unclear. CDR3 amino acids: CASRNPLRATNEKLFF. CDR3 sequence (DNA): TGCGCCAGCAGAAATCCTCTTCGGGCAACTAATGAAAAACTGTTTTTT.